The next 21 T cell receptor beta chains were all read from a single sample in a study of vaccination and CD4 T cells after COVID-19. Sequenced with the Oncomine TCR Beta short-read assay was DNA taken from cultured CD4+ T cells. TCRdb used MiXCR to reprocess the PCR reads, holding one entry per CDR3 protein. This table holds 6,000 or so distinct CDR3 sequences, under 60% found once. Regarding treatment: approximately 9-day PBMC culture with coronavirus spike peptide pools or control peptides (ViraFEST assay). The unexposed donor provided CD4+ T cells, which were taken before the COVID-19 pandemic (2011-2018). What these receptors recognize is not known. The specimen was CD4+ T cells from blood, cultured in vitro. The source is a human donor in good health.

The CDR3 DNA sequence: TGCGCCAGCAGCCCCCTTGGGACAGGGCCTAACTATGGCTACACCTTC. Its translation: CASSPLGTGPNYGYTF. The chain joins TRBV4-1 to TRBJ1-2, with 9 bases lining up with TRBD1. J gave up 0 bases and V 4 bases, and 6 bases lay outside the gene matches. Germline values: CDR1 MGHRA, CDR2 YSYEKL. The CDR3 is 16 amino acids.

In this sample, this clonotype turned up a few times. CDR3 bases: TGTGCCAGCAGTTTATCGGGGGCATGGGGCCCGAGCAATCAGCCCCAGCATTTT. Protein: CASSLSGAWGPSNQPQHF. This rearrangement joins TRBV27 to TRBJ1-5; D may be TRBD1 (6 bases). This CDR3 region has 18 residues. Trimming removed 0 bases from V and 1 base from J, with 16 bases in between. Germline V CDR1 and CDR2: MNHEY, SMNVEV (reference sequence).

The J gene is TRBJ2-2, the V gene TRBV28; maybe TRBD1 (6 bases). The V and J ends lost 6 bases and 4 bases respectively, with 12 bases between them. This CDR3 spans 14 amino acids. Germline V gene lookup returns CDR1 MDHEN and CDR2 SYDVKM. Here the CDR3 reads CASREQGGTGELFF. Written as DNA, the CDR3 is TGTGCCAGCAGGGAACAGGGTGGCACCGGGGAGCTGTTTTTT. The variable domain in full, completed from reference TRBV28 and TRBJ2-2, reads DVKVTQSSRYLVKRTGEKVFLECVQDMDHENMFWYRQDPGLGLRLIYFSYDVKMKEKGDIPEGYSVSREKKERFSLILESASTNQTSMYLCASREQGGTGELFFGEGSRLTVL.

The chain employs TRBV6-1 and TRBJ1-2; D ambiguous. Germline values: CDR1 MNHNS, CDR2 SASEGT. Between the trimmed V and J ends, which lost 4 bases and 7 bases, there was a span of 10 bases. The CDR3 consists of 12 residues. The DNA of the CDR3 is TGTGCCAGCAGTGGGACTTCCGGTGGCTACACCTTC. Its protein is CASSGTSGGYTF.

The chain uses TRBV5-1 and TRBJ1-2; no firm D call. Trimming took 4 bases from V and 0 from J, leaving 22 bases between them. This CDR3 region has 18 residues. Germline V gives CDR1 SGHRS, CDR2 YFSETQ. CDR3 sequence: CASSPQITRLIPNYGYTF. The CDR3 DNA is TGCGCCAGCAGCCCACAAATTACCCGGCTCATCCCTAACTATGGCTACACCTTC.

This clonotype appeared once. CDR3 DNA sequence: TGCGCCAGCAGCTTCTCGGGGAACTATGGCTACACCTTC. This sequence encodes CASSFSGNYGYTF. The genes are TRBV5-1 and TRBJ1-2; unclear D gene. Deletions cut 2 bases from V and 2 bases from J, with 7 bases between. In germline, CDR1 is SGHRS, CDR2 YFSETQ. This CDR3 comprises 13 residues.

CDR3 in DNA: TGTGCCACCAGTGACAGATACGCTGGGGCCAACGTCCTGACTTTC. Its translation is CATSDRYAGANVLTF. V is TRBV24-1 and J is TRBJ2-6, with D hard to call. V was cut by 4 bases and J by 2 bases, with 8 bases left in between. Looked up from germline, CDR1 is KGHDR and CDR2 is SFDVKD. CDR3 length: 15 residues.

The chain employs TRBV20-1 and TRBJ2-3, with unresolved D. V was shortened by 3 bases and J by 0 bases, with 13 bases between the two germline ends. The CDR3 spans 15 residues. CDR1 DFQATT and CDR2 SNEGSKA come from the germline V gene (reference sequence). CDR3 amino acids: CSASPMATSTDTQYF. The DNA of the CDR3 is TGCAGTGCTAGCCCGATGGCCACTAGCACAGATACGCAGTATTTT.

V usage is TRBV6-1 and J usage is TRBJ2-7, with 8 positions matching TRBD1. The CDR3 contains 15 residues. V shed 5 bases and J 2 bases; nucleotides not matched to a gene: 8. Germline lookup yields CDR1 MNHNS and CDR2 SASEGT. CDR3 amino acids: CASSRGQGPPYEQYF. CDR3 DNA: TGTGCCAGCAGTCGCGGACAGGGCCCGCCCTACGAGCAGTACTTC.

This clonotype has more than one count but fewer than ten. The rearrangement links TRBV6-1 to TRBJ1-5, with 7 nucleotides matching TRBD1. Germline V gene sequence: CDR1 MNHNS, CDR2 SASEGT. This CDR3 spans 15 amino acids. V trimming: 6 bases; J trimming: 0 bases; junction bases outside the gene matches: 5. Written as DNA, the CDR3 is TGTGCCAGCAGGGGACAGATTTATAGCAATCAGCCCCAGCATTTT. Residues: CASRGQIYSNQPQHF.

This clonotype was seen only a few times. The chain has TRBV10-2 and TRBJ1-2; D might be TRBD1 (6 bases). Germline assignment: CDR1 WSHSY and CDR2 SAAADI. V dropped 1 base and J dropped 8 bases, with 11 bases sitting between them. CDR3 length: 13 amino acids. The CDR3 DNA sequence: TGCGCCAGCAGTGAGTTACAGGGTACCGGCTACACCTTC. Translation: CASSELQGTGYTF.

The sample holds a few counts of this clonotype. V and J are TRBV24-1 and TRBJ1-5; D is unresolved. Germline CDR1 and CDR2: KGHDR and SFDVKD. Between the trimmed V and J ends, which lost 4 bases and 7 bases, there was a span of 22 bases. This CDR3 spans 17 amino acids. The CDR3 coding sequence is TGTGCCACCAGTGAGCCGCGTCCCGGACTGGTTGGGCAGCCCCAGCATTTT. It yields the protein CATSEPRPGLVGQPQHF.

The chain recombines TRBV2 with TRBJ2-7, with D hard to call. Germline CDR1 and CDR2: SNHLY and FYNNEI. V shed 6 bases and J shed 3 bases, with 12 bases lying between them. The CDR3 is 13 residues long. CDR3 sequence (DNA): TGTGCCAGCAGACTTTACAGAGACTACGAGCAGTACTTC. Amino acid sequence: CASRLYRDYEQYF.

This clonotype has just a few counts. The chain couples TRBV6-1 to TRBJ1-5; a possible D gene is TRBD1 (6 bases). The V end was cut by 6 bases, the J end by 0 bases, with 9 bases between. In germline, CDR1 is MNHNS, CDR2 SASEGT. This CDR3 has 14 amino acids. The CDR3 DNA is TGTGCCAGCAGGTGGGACAATAGCAATCAGCCCCAGCATTTT. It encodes CASRWDNSNQPQHF.

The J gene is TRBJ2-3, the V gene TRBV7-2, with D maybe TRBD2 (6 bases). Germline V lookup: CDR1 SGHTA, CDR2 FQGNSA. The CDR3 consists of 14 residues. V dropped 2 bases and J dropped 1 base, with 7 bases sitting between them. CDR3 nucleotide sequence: TGTGCCAGCAGCTTAACTAGCCGCACAGATACGCAGTATTTT. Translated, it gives CASSLTSRTDTQYF.

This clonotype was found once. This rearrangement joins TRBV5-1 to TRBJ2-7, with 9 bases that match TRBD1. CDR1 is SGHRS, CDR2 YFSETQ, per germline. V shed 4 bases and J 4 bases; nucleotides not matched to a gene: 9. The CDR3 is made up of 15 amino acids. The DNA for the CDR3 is TGCGCCAGCAGCAGGTCCGGGACAGGGTTGTACGAGCAGTACTTC. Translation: CASSRSGTGLYEQYF.

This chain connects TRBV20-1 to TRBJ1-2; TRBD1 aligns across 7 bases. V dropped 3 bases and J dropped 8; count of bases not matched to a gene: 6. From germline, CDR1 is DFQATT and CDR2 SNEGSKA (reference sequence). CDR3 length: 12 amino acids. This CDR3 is CSARYRGGGYTF. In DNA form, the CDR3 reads TGCAGTGCTAGGTACAGGGGAGGCGGCTACACCTTC.

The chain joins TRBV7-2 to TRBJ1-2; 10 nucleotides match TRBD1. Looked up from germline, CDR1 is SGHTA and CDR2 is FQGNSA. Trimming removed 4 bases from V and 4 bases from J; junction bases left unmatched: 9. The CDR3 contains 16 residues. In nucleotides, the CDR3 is TGTGCCAGCAGCTCACCCGGGACAGGGGCCCTCTATGGCTACACCTTC. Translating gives CASSSPGTGALYGYTF. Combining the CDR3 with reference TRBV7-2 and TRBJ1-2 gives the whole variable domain GAGVSQSPSNKVTEKGKDVELRCDPISGHTALYWYRQSLGQGLEFLIYFQGNSAPDKSGLPSDRFSAERTGGSVSTLTIQRTQQEDSAVYLCASSSPGTGALYGYTFGSGTRLTVV.

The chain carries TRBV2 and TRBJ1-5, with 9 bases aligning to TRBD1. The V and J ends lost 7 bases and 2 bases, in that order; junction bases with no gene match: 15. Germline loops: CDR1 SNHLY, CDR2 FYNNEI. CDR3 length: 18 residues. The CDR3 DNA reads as TGTGCCAGCACCCCACCGGACAGGGGTTTGCAGGGCAATCAGCCCCAGCATTTT. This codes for CASTPPDRGLQGNQPQHF.

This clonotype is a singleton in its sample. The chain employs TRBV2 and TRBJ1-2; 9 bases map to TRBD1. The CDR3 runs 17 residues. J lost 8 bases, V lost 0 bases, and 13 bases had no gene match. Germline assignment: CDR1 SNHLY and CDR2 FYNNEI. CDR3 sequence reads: CASSEAIRGQGTSGYTF. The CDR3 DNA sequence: TGTGCCAGCAGTGAAGCAATTAGGGGACAGGGAACGAGCGGCTACACCTTC.

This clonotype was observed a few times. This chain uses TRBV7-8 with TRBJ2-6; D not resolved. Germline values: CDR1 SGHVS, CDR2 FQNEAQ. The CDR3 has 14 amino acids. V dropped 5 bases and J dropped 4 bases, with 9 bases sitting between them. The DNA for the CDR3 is TGTGCCAGCAGCCAAGTAAGAGGGGCCAACGTCCTGACTTTC. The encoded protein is CASSQVRGANVLTF.